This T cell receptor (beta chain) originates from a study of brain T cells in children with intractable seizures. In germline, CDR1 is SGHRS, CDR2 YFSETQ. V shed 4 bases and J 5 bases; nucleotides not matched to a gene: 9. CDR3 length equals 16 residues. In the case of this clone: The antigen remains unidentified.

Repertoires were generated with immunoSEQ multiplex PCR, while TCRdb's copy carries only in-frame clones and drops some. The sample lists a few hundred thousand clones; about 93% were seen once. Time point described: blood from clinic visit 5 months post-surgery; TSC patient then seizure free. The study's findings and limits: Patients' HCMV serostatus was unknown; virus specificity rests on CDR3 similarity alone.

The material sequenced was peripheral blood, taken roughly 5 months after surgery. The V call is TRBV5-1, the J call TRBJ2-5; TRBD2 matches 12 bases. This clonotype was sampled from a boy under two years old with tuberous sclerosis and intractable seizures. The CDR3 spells CASSPDRLAGVETQYF. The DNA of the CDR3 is TGCGCCAGCAGCCCTGACCGACTAGCGGGAGTGGAGACCCAGTACTTC. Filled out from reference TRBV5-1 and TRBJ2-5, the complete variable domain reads KAGVTQTPRYLIKTRGQQVTLSCSPISGHRSVSWYQQTPGQGLQFLFEYFSETQRNKGNFPGRFSGRQFSNSRSEMNVSTLELGDSALYLCASSPDRLAGVETQYFGPGTRLLVL.